The clone carrying this TCR beta chain is deemed medium-sized. The antigen remains undetermined. This specimen comes from a study of lung T cells in sarcoidosis with Löfgren's syndrome. The study, taken as a whole, reports: TRAV12-1 and TRBV2 were reportedly most expanded in Löfgren's patients. Shared TRAV12-1 and TRBV2 CDR3 motifs were reported across several patients. Paired TRAV12-1/TRBV2 TCRs showed CDR3 homology and preferential pairing.

CDR3 length: 17 amino acids. Germline CDR1 is MNHEY and CDR2 is SVGEGT. J gave up 3 bases and V 7 bases, and 11 bases lay outside the gene matches. Using its own MiXCR run on the reads, TCRdb lists one record per CDR3 protein. The sample has approximately 19,000 distinct CDR3 sequences; about 20% are singletons. The chain employs TRBV6-2 or TRBV6-3 and TRBJ2-3; the match to TRBD2 covers 12 bases. This sequence was found in a human donor with sarcoidosis (Löfgren's syndrome or another form), or a control subject (not recorded which). Sequenced sample: CD4+ T cells from PBMCs. The CDR3 DNA reads TGTGCCAGCAAAGAACTAGCGGGAGGTGAGAGGACAGATACGCAGTATTTT. Translation gives CASKELAGGERTDTQYF.